These 9 T cell receptor beta chains were sequenced from one sample in a study of T cell clonality in common variable immunodeficiency. General study findings and limits: Common variable immunodeficiency TCR beta sequences reportedly had fewer deletions and N-nucleotide insertions.

These TCRs' antigens remain unknown. Data came from immunoSEQ multiplex PCR; TCRdb stores just in-frame clones and leaves some out. The sample has fewer than 30,000 clones, none seen only once; the top ten hold over 25%. What was sequenced was peripheral blood mononuclear cells. The receptors were gathered from a human donor with common variable immunodeficiency.

CDR3 DNA (partial): TGTGCCAGCAGTGGTTTGGACAGTAGAGATGAG. Protein sequence: CASSGLDSRDE. The complete CDR3 sequence is CASSGLDSRDEQFF. The V call is TRBV6-1, the J call TRBJ2-1; D is possibly TRBD1 (6 bases). The read stops 3 residues short of the end of the CDR3; the missing end is completed from the germline J gene. In germline, CDR1 is MNHNS, CDR2 SASEGT. Trimming cost V 4 bases and J 8 bases, with 15 bases left between them. The CDR3 is 14 amino acids.

The CDR3 sequence: CASSPRGGKRTEAFF. CDR3 bases read: TGTGCCAGCTCACCCCGAGGGGGCAAGAGGACTGAA. The V call is TRBV18, the J call TRBJ1-1; TRBD1 agrees at 7 bases. The read ends 3 residues early relative to the CDR3; the germline J gene fills the gap. J gave up 5 bases and V 3 bases, and 9 bases lay outside the gene matches. CDR3 length: 15 amino acids. Looked up from germline, CDR1 is KGHSH and CDR2 is LQKENI.

This clone was counted a few times. The sequence runs out 3 residues before the end of the CDR3; the remainder is reconstructed from the germline J gene. The chain uses TRBV5-1 and TRBJ1-2; D might be TRBD1 (6 bases). CDR3 length: 13 residues. The V gene's germline CDR1 is SGHRS and CDR2 YFSETQ. Incomplete CDR3 DNA: TGCGCCAGCAGCTCGCAGACAGGAGGCGGC. Its translation: CASSSQTGGG. The whole CDR3 protein reads CASSSQTGGGYTF.

Concerning this clone itself: Coverage ceases 3 residues before the CDR3 finishes, and the germline J gene fills in the end. The chain combines TRBV7-7 with TRBJ2-3, with TRBD2 identical over 13 bases. This CDR3 spans 16 amino acids. V dropped 4 bases and J dropped 6; count of bases not matched to a gene: 7. CDR1 and CDR2 (germline): SSHAT, FNYEAQ (reference sequence). CDR3: CASSSGLAGEGDTQYF. CDR3 DNA (partial): TGTGCCAGCAGCTCAGGACTAGCGGGGGAGGGGGATACG.

Turning to this clone: The read gets to within 3 residues of the CDR3 end, and the germline J gene fills in the rest. The V call is TRBV7-2, the J call TRBJ2-5; 8 positions agree with TRBD1. This CDR3 is 15 amino acids long. Germline CDR1 reads SGHTA; CDR2 reads FQGNSA. Trimming took 2 bases from V and 5 from J; bases not matched to a gene: 7. The CDR3 DNA, read in part, is TGTGCCAGCAGCTTATCCAGGGGGCGAAGTGAGACC. As protein: CASSLSRGRSET. The CDR3 in full is CASSLSRGRSETQYF.

Turning to this clone: The CDR3 goes on 3 residues after the read ends, and that part is filled in from the germline J gene. This rearrangement joins TRBV11-2 to TRBJ2-5, with D maybe TRBD1 (5 bases). Germline values: CDR1 SGHAT, CDR2 FQNNGV. Trimming removed 3 bases from V and 5 bases from J, with 13 bases in between. CDR3 length: 14 amino acids. CDR3 DNA, as far as it was read: TGTGCCAGCAGCTTGGGGCCAGCGACGGAGACC. Its protein is CASSLGPATET. In full, the CDR3 is CASSLGPATETQYF.

Regarding this clone: The missing CDR3 end, 3 residues past where the read stops, is filled in from the germline J gene. This chain joins TRBV19 and TRBJ2-6; possibly TRBD1 for D (6 bases). CDR3 length: 17 amino acids. Germline assignment: CDR1 LNHDA and CDR2 SQIVND (reference sequence). V was shortened by 9 bases and J by 0 bases, with 18 bases between the two germline ends. The sequenced CDR3 bases are TGTGCCAGCTGGGGGCAAACAATTTTCTCTGGGGCCAACGTC. Amino acids: CASWGQTIFSGANV. The full-length CDR3 reads as CASWGQTIFSGANVLTF.

This clone was detected many times. Coverage ceases 3 residues before the CDR3 finishes, and the germline J gene fills in the end. The chain has TRBV14 and TRBJ2-1; tentatively, D is TRBD1 (6 bases). This CDR3 contains 13 residues. CDR1 SGHDN and CDR2 FVKESK come from the germline V gene. V was trimmed by 6 bases and J by 5 bases, leaving 11 bases between them. The CDR3 bases that were read are TGTGCCAGCAGACTCTCAGGGGACAATGAG. As protein: CASRLSGDNE. The entire CDR3 reads CASRLSGDNEQFF.

Here the CDR3 reads CASSFSGQPNQPQHF. The covered CDR3 bases are TGTGCCAGTAGCTTCTCCGGACAGCCAAATCAGCCC. The rearrangement links TRBV19 to TRBJ1-5, with a weak D call TRBD1 (6 bases). The read falls 3 residues short of the CDR3 end, and the missing part is taken from the germline J gene. V was cut by 6 bases and J by 4 bases, with 16 bases left in between. Germline V gives CDR1 LNHDA, CDR2 SQIVND (reference sequence). The CDR3 totals 15 residues. Complete variable domain (other parts from reference TRBV19 and TRBJ1-5): DGGITQSPKYLFRKEGQNVTLSCEQNLNHDAMYWYRQDPGQGLRLIYYSQIVNDFQKGDIAEGYSVSREKKESFPLTVTSAQKNPTAFYLCASSFSGQPNQPQHFGDGTRLSIL.